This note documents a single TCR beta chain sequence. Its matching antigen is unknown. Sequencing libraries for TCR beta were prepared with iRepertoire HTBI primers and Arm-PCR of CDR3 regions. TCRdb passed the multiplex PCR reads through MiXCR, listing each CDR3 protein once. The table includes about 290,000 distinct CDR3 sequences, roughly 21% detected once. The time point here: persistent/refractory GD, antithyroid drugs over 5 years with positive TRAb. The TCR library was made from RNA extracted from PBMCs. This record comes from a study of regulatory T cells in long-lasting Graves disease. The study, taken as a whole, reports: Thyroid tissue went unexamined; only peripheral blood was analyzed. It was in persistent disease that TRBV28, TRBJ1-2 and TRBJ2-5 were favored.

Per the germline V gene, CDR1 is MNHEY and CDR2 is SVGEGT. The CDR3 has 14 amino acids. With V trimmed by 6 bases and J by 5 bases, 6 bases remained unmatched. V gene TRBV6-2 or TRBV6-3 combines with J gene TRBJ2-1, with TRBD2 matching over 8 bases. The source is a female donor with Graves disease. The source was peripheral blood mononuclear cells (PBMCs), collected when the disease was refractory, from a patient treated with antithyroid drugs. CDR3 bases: TGTGCCAGCAGGACAACTAGCGGCCACAATGAGCAGTTCTTC. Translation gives CASRTTSGHNEQFF.